Listed below are T cell receptor beta chains from one sample, sequenced in a study of Ad26.COV2.S vaccination and SARS-CoV-2 variants. Assay used: immunoSEQ multiplex PCR; TCRdb lists only in-frame clones, some missing. The sample holds just over 350,000 clones, about 85% seen once. The source material was peripheral blood, sampled in a trial of Ad26.COV2.S vaccine versus placebo. These receptor sequences come from a person between 18 and 60 years old who received the Ad26.COV2.S COVID-19 vaccine or a placebo. The CDR3 runs from the conserved cysteine through the conserved F or W. Each record gives: V gene, CDR3 protein.

>TRBV3-1/TRBV3-2
CASSLGLAGTDTQYF
>TRBV19
CASSIIGSPETQYF
>TRBV6-5
CASSYPGGNEQFF
>TRBV28
CASRTGTGWSPLHF
>TRBV5-1
CASSLAQSGDEQYF
>TRBV18
CASSPLNSGANVLTF
>TRBV27
CASRGFSSAYNEQFF
>TRBV3-1/TRBV3-2
CASSPGTDPGETQYF
>TRBV12-3/TRBV12-4
CASSFGVTGELFF
>TRBV25-1
CASSATNSYEQYF
>TRBV18
CASSPGDVYNEQFF
>TRBV18
CASSPFPKGANEQYF
>TRBV6-2/TRBV6-3
CASSYLGESDTQYF
>TRBV6-5
CASRQRPEEKLFF
>TRBV27
CASSSGQNNQPQHF
>TRBV3-1/TRBV3-2
CASSQTGTGDTEAFF